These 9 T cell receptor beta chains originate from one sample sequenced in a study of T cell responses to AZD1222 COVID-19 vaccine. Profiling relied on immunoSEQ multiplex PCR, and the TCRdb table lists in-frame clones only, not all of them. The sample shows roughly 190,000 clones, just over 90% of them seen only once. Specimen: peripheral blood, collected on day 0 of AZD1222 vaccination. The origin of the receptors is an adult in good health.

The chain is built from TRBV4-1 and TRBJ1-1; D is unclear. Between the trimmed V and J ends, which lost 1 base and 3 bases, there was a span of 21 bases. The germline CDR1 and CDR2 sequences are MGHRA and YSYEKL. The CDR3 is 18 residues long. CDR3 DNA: TGCGCCAGCAGCCAAGCTTCGGCAGCTTCATCCTGGGACACTGAAGCTTTCTTT. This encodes CASSQASAASSWDTEAFF.

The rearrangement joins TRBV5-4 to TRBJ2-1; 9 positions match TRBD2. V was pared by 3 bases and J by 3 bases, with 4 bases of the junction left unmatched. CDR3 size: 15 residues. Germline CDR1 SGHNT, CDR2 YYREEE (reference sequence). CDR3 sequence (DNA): TGTGCCAGCAGCTCAACTAGCGGGTACTACAATGAGCAGTTCTTC. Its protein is CASSSTSGYYNEQFF.

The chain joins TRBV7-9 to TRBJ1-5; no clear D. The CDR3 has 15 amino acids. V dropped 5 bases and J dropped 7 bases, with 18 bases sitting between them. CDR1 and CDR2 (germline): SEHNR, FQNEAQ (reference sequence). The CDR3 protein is CASSGRGIEEQPQHF. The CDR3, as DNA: TGTGCCAGCAGCGGCCGTGGGATTGAGGAACAGCCCCAGCATTTT. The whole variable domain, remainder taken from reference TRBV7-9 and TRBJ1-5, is DTGVSQNPRHKITKRGQNVTFRCDPISEHNRLYWYRQTLGQGPEFLTYFQNEAQLEKSRLLSDRFSAERPKGSFSTLEIQRTEQGDSAMYLCASSGRGIEEQPQHFGDGTRLSIL.

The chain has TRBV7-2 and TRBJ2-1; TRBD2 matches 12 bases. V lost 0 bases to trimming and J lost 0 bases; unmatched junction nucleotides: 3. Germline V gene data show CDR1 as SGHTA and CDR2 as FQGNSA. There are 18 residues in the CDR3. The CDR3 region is CASSLALAGGSSYNEQFF. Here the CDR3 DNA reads TGTGCCAGCAGCTTAGCCCTAGCGGGGGGGAGCTCCTACAATGAGCAGTTCTTC.

The chain's CDR3 is CASSAWGTSVSPTDTQYF. CDR3 in DNA: TGTGCCAGCAGCGCGTGGGGGACTAGCGTTTCCCCCACAGATACGCAGTATTTT. The V gene is TRBV9, the J gene TRBJ2-3, with 10 positions matching TRBD2. This CDR3 has 18 residues. J lost 2 bases, V lost 3 bases, and 12 bases had no gene match. CDR1 and CDR2 (germline): SGDLS, YYNGEE.

The CDR3 sequence is CARDGSSGNTIYF. The CDR3 DNA is TGTGCCAGGGACGGGAGCTCTGGAAACACCATATATTTT. This chain connects TRBV21-1 to TRBJ1-3. TRBV21-1 is classified as a pseudogene. This CDR3 comprises 13 residues.

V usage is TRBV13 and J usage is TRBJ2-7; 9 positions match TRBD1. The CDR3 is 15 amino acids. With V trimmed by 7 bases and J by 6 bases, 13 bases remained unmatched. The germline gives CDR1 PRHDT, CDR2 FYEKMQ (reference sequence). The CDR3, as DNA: TGTGCCAGCACCCCTGGGGGGACAGGGAGTGGCGAGCAGTACTTC. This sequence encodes CASTPGGTGSGEQYF. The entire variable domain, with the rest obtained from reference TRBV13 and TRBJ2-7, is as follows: AAGVIQSPRHLIKEKRETATLKCYPIPRHDTVYWYQQGPGQDPQFLISFYEKMQSDKGSIPDRFSAQQFSDYHSELNMSSLELGDSALYFCASTPGGTGSGEQYFGPGTRLTVT.

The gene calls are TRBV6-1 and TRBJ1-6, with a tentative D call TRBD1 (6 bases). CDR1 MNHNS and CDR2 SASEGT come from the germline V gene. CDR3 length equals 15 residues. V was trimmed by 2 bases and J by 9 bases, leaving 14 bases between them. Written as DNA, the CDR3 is TGTGCCAGCAGTGAAAGGGACATCAGGGCTTCACCCCTCCACTTT. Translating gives CASSERDIRASPLHF.

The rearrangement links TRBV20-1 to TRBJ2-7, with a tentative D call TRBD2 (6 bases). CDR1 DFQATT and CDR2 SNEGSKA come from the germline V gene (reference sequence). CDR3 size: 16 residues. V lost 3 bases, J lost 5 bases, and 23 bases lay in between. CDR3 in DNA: TGCAGTGCTAGTAAACCCCGTGTCGGGGGAGGCAACGAGCAGTACTTC. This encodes CSASKPRVGGGNEQYF.